The clone carrying this TCR beta chain was recorded many times. Its antigen is unknown. MiXCR was run by TCRdb on the reads, yielding one entry per CDR3 protein. The table records about 310,000 distinct CDR3 sequences, around 9.6% of them present only once. The CDR3 covers 17 residues. With 2 bases removed from V and 1 base from J, the gap between germline ends came to 16 bases. CDR1 and CDR2 (germline): MNHEY, SVGEGT. These data come from a study of T cell repertoires in cytomegalovirus infection. About the study: CMV infection and matching HLA type were both indicated by public TCR beta signatures. Study conclusions and caveats: HLA-C-restricted CMV clonotypes gave the most frequent clonotype in two of eight donors.

The sequence derives from a human donor in good health (CMV status not recorded). Some clones in this sample may be carry-over from other donors' samples. Source material: PBMCs. This chain uses TRBV6-2 or TRBV6-3 with TRBJ2-3; tentative D call: TRBD2 (6 bases). The CDR3 sequence: CASSYGRTGPRTDTQYF. DNA of the CDR3: TGTGCCAGCAGTTACGGGAGGACGGGGCCCCGCACAGATACGCAGTATTTT.